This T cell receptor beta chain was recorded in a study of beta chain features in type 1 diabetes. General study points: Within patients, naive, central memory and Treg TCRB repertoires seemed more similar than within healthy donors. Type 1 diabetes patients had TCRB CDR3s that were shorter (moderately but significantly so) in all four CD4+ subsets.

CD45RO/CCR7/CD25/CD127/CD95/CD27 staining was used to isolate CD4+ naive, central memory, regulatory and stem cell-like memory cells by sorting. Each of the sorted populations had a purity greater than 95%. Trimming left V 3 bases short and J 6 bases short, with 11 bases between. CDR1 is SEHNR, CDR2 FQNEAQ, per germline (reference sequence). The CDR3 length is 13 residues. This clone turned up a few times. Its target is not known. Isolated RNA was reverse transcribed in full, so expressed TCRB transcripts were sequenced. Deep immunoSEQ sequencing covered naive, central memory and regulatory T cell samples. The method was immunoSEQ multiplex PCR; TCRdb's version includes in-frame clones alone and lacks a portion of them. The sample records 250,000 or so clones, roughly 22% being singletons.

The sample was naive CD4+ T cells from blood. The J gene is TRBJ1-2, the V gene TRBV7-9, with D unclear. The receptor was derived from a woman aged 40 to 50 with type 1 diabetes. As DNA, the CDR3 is TGTGCCAGCAGCTTCCCCGACATGGATGGCTACACCTTC. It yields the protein CASSFPDMDGYTF.